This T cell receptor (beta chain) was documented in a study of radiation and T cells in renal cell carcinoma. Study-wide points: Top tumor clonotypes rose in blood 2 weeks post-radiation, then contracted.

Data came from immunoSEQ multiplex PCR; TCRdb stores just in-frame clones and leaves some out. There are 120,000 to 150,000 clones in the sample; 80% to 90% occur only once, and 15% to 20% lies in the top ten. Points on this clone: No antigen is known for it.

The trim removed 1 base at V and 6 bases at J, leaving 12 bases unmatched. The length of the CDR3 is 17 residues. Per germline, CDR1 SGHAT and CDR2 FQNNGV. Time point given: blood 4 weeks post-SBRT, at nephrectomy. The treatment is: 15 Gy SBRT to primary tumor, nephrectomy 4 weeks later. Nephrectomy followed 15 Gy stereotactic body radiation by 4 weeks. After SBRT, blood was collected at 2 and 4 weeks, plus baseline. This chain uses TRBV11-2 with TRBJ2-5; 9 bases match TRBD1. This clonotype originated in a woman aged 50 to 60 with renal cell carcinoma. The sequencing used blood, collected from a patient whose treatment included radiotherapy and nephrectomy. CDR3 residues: CASSLVGKQGAKKTQYF. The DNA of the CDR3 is TGTGCCAGCAGCTTAGTCGGGAAACAGGGGGCTAAGAAGACCCAGTACTTC.